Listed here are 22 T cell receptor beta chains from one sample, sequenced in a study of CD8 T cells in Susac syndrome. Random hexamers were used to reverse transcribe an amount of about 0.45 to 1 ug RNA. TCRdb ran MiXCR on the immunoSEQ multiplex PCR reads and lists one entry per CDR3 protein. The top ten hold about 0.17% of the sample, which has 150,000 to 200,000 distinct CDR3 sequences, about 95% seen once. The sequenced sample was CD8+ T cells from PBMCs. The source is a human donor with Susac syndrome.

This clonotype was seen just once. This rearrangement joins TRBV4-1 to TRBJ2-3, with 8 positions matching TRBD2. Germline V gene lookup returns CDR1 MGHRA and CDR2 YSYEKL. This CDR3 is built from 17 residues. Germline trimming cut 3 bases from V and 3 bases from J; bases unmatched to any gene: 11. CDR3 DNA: TGCGCCAGCAGCCAGGACCCAGCGGGAGCTGGAACAGATACGCAGTATTTT. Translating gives CASSQDPAGAGTDTQYF.

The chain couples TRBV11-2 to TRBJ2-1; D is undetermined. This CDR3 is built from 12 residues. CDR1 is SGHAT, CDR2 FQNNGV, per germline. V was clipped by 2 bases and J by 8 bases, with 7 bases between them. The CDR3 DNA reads TGTGCCAGCAGCTTACGCGACCATGAGCAGTTCTTC. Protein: CASSLRDHEQFF.

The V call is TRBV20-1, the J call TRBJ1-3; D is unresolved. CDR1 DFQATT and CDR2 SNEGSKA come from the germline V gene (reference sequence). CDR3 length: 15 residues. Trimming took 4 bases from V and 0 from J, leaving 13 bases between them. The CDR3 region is CSAIGDDFSGNTIYF. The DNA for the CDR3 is TGCAGTGCTATAGGTGACGACTTCTCTGGAAACACCATATATTTT.

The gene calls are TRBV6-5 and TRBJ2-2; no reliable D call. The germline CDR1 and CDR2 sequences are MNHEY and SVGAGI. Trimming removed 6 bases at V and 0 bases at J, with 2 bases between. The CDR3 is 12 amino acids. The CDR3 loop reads CASRSNTGELFF. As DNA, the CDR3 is TGTGCCAGCAGATCGAACACCGGGGAGCTGTTTTTT.

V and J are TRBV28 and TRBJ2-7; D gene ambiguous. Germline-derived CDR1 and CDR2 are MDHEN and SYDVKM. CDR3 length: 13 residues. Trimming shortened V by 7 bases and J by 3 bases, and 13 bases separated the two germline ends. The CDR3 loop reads CASKDPGRYEQYF. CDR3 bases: TGTGCCAGCAAGGATCCCGGGCGCTACGAGCAGTACTTC.

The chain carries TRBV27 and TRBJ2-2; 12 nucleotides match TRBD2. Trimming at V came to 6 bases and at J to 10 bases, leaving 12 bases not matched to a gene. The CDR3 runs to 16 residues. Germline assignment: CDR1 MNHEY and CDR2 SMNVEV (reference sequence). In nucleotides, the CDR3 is TGTGCCAGCAGCCGACGACTAGCGGGAGTCGAGGAGGAGCTGTTTTTT. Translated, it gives CASSRRLAGVEEELFF.

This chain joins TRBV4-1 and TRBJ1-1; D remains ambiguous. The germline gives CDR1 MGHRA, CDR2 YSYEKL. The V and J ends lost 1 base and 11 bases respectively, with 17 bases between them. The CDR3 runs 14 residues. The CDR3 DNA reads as TGCGCCAGCAGCCAAGTGGCAAGTCCTGGGTGGGCTTTCTTT. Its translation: CASSQVASPGWAFF.

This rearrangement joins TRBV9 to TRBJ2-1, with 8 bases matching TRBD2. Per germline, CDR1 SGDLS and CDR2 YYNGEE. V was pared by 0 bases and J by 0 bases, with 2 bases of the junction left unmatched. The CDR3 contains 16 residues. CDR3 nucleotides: TGTGCCAGCAGCGTAGAGAGCGGGAGCTCCTACAATGAGCAGTTCTTC. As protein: CASSVESGSSYNEQFF. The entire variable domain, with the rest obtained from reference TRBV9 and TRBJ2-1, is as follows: DSGVTQTPKHLITATGQRVTLRCSPRSGDLSVYWYQQSLDQGLQFLIQYYNGEERAKGNILERFSAQQFPDLHSELNLSSLELGDSALYFCASSVESGSSYNEQFFGPGTRLTVL.

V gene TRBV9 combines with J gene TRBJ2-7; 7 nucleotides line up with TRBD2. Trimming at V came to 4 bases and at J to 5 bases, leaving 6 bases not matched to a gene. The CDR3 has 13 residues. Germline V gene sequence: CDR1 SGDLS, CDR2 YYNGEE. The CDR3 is CASSRVREDEQYF. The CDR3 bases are TGTGCCAGCAGCCGCGTCCGGGAGGACGAGCAGTACTTC.

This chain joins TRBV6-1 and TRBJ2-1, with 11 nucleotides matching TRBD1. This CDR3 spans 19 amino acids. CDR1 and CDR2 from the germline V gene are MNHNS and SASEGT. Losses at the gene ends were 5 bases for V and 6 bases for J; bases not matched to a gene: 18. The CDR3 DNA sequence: TGTGCCAGCAGTAGAACCGGGACAGGGGGGACTAGAATGTTCAATGAGCAGTTCTTC. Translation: CASSRTGTGGTRMFNEQFF.

The CDR3 nucleotides read TGTGCCAGCAGCTCGCAAGAAGCCAACGAGCAGTACTTC. Its protein is CASSSQEANEQYF. The chain uses TRBV7-9 and TRBJ2-7; D unresolved. The CDR3 has 13 amino acids. Germline-derived CDR1 and CDR2 are SEHNR and FQNEAQ (reference sequence). V lost 4 bases, J lost 5 bases, and 12 bases lay in between.

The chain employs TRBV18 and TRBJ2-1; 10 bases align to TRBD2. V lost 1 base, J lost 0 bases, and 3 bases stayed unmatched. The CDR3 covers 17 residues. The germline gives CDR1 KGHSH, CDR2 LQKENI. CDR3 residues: CASSPRTSGSSYNEQFF. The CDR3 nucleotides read TGTGCCAGCTCACCACGGACTAGCGGAAGCTCCTACAATGAGCAGTTCTTC.

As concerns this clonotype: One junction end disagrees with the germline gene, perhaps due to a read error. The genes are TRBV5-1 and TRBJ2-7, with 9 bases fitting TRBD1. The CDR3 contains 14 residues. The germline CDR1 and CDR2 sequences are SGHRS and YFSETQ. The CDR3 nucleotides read TGCGCCAGCAGCTTGACAGGGGGCTCCCACGAGCAGTACTTC. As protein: CASSLTGGSHEQYF.

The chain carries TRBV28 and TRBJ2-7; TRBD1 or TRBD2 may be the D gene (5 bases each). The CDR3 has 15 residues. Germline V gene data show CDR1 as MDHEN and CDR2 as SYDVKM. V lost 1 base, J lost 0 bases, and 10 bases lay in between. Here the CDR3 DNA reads TGTGCCAGCAGTTTATTATCCGGGGCCTCCTACGAGCAGTACTTC. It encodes CASSLLSGASYEQYF.

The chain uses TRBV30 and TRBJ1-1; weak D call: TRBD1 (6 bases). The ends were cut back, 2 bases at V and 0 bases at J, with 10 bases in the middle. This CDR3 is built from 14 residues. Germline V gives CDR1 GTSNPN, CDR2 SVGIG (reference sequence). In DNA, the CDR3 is TGTGCCTGGAGTTGGGACACAATGAACACTGAAGCTTTCTTT. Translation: CAWSWDTMNTEAFF.

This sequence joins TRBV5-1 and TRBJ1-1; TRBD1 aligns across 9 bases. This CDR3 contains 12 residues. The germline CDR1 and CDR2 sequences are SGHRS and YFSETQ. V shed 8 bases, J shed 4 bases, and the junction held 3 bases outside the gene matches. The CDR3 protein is CASSQGATEAFF. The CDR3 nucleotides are TGCGCCAGTTCACAGGGGGCCACTGAAGCTTTCTTT.

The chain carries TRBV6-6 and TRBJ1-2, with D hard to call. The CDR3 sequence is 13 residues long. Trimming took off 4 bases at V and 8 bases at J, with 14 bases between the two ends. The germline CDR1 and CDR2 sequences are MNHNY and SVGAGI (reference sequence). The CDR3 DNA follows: TGTGCCAGCAGTTCCCCAGCAATCGAGGGCTACACCTTC. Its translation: CASSSPAIEGYTF.

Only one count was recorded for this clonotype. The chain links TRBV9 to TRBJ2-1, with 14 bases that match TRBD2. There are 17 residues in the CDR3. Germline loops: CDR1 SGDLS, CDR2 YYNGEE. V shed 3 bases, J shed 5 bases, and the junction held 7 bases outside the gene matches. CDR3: CASSDPGTSGSNNEQFF. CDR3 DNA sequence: TGTGCCAGCAGCGACCCCGGGACTAGCGGGAGTAACAATGAGCAGTTCTTC. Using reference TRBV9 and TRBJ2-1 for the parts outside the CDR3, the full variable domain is DSGVTQTPKHLITATGQRVTLRCSPRSGDLSVYWYQQSLDQGLQFLIQYYNGEERAKGNILERFSAQQFPDLHSELNLSSLELGDSALYFCASSDPGTSGSNNEQFFGPGTRLTVL.

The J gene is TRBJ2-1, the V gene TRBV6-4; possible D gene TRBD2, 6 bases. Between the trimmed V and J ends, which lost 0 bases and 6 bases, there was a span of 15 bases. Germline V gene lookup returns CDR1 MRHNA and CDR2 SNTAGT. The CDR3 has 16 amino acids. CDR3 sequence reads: CASSDSEASVGNEQFF. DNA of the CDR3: TGTGCCAGCAGTGACTCAGAGGCTAGCGTAGGCAATGAGCAGTTCTTC.

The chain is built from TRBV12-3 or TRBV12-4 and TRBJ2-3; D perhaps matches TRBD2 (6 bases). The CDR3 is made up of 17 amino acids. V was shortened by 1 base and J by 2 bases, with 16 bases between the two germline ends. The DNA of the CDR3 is TGTGCCAGCAGTTTAGAAGGCGGGCGGGATTTCACAGATACGCAGTATTTT. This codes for CASSLEGGRDFTDTQYF.

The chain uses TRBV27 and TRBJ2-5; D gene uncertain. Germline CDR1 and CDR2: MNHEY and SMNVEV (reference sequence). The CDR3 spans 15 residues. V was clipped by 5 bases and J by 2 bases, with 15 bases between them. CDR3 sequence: CASSLSGNRQETQYF. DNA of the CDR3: TGTGCCAGCAGTCTAAGTGGGAACCGTCAAGAGACCCAGTACTTC.

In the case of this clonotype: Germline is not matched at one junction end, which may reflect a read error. The DNA for the CDR3 is TGTGCCAGCAGCAAAGATCTAGCGGGGGGCTACGAGCAGTACTTC. This sequence encodes CASSKDLAGGYEQYF. The rearrangement uses TRBV14 and TRBJ2-7; TRBD2 agrees at 11 bases. This CDR3 contains 15 residues. Germline loops: CDR1 SGHDN, CDR2 FVKESK.